Reported below is one T cell receptor beta chain. Its target is unknown. This specimen belongs to a study of cytomegalovirus exposure and HLA in healthy donors. The overall study: Assignment to the Caucasian-associated ancestry cluster applied to 75% to 85% of the roughly 420 genotyped donors.

Study-level findings and limits: Sequencing had likely introduced a cluster of highly shared sequence variants as an artifact. The listing of some 170 TCR beta chains classed them as cytomegalovirus-associated.

In the PCR, 60 Vbeta and 13 Jbeta primers were used. Sequencing was performed with immunoSEQ multiplex PCR; in TCRdb, only in-frame clones are kept and a portion is missing. The table shows roughly 190,000 clones, with 75% to 85% occurring only once. The V segment lost 3 bases and the J segment 2 bases; nucleotides outside the gene matches: 6. The CDR3 is 17 residues long. The germline CDR1 and CDR2 sequences are SEHNR and FQNEAQ (reference sequence). V is TRBV7-9 and J is TRBJ2-1, with 11 nucleotides matching TRBD2. The sample taken for sequencing was PBMCs. The receptor was isolated from a woman under 30 in good health and CMV-seronegative. The CDR3 coding sequence is TGTGCCAGCAGCTTTACTAGCGGGAGATTCGCCTACAATGAGCAGTTCTTC. It encodes CASSFTSGRFAYNEQFF.